These T cell receptor beta chains were read from a single sample in a study of T-cell reconstitution after alpha-beta-depleted transplantation in children. In TCRdb, the PCR reads were re-called with MiXCR into one record per CDR3 protein. The data contain about 580,000 distinct CDR3 sequences, 23% of them seen just once; the ten biggest clones take up roughly an eighth. The sequencing here drew on PBMCs, mostly from graft donor cells, taken 360 days after TCRalphabeta/CD19-depleted stem cell transplant. Receptor source: a boy under two years old who had a stem cell transplant for acute myeloid leukemia, so the T cells may come from the graft donor. Both conserved end residues are part of each CDR3. The D gene is left open where the match is weak. Size tells how often a clone was seen (once, few, many) or the class of an expanded clone, and some rows leave it out.

J gene,D gene,clone size,V gene,CDR3 DNA,CDR3 protein
TRBJ2-2,.,.,TRBV7-9,TGTGCCAGCAGCTCAAAGAGGAAGCAGATGAACACCGGGGAGCTGTTTTTT,CASSSKRKQMNTGELFF
TRBJ2-2,TRBD2,.,TRBV30,TGTGCCTGGATCCCACAGGAGCGACTAGCGGGGGCATGGACCGGGGAGCTGTTTTTT,CAWIPQERLAGAWTGELFF
TRBJ2-1,.,.,TRBV12-3/TRBV12-4,TGTGCCAGCAGTTTCGAACAGGGCTCCTACAATGAGCAGTTCTTC,CASSFEQGSYNEQFF
TRBJ1-1,.,few,TRBV6-5,TGTGCCAGCAGTCACACCGGGACGATGGACACTGAAGCTTTCTTT,CASSHTGTMDTEAFF
TRBJ1-5,.,many,TRBV27,TGTGCCAGCAGCCCAACTTTCTTCAGCAACAATCAGCCCCAGCATTTT,CASSPTFFSNNQPQHF
TRBJ2-7,TRBD2,.,TRBV20-1,TGCAGTGCTAGAGATGGGCTAGCGGATGCCTACGAGCAGTACTTC,CSARDGLADAYEQYF
TRBJ1-3,.,.,TRBV20-1,TGCAGTGCTAGACCTTCGGACATCCCTCGGGGCTACACCATATATTTT,CSARPSDIPRGYTIYF
TRBJ1-1,.,few,TRBV6-1,TGTGCCAGCAGTAACGGGCTTACCTTTGAAGCTTTCTTT,CASSNGLTFEAFF
TRBJ2-5,TRBD2,few,TRBV20-1,TGCAGTGCTAGGGCGCTAGCGGGGGGAAACCAAGAGACCCAGTACTTC,CSARALAGGNQETQYF
TRBJ2-7,.,.,TRBV5-6,TGTGCCAGCAGCCCCTCGCTCCCCTGCGAGCAGTACTTC,CASSPSLPCEQYF
TRBJ1-2,.,few,TRBV5-5,TGTGCCAGCAGCGCCGGGGAACCGGGGAGTGGCTACACCTTC,CASSAGEPGSGYTF
TRBJ2-5,TRBD1,many,TRBV12-3/TRBV12-4,TGTGCCAGCACCCGGGACAGGAAAGAGACCCAGTACTTC,CASTRDRKETQYF
TRBJ1-1,.,many,TRBV12-3/TRBV12-4,.,CASSLERDVSEAFF
TRBJ2-5,TRBD2,few,TRBV28,TGTGCCAGCAGTACTACCACATATAGCGGGGGCCCCGGAGACCAAGAGACCCAGTACTTC,CASSTTTYSGGPGDQETQYF
TRBJ2-1,.,.,TRBV7-3,TGTGCCAGCAGCTTAAAGGTGGATGGACTGGAGCCCTTGGAGTTCAATGAGCAGTTCTTC,CASSLKVDGLEPLEFNEQFF
TRBJ2-5,.,many,TRBV7-7,TGTGCCAGCAGCTTAGTGGGCTCACCTACAGAGACCCAGTACTTC,CASSLVGSPTETQYF
TRBJ2-7,.,few,TRBV20-1,TGCAGTGCTAGAGTGTTCCTAGCTTTCTACGAGCAGTACTTC,CSARVFLAFYEQYF
TRBJ1-5,.,.,TRBV5-5,TGTGCCAGCAGCCGACAGCTGAGCAATCAGCCCCAGCATTTT,CASSRQLSNQPQHF